This record covers a single TCR beta chain. Antigen: not known. V dropped 6 bases and J dropped 2; count of bases not matched to a gene: 5. The CDR3 loop spans 14 amino acids. CDR1 and CDR2 (germline): LNHDA, SQIVND (reference sequence). The sample belongs to a study of beta chain features in type 1 diabetes. Every bit of the isolated RNA underwent reverse transcription, so sequencing read expressed TCRB transcripts. An average of roughly 4 million reads was obtained for naive, central memory and regulatory T cell samples. Assay used: immunoSEQ multiplex PCR; TCRdb lists only in-frame clones, some missing. The table lists around 160,000 clones, around 8.4% of them singletons. Study outcomes and limitations: Type 1 diabetes patients showed a moderate but significant shortening of TCRB CDR3s in all four CD4+ subsets.

Sample: central memory CD4+ T cells from blood. This chain joins TRBV19 and TRBJ2-3, with 7 bases aligning to TRBD2. The clonotype was recovered from a woman aged 18-29 years with type 1 diabetes. CDR3 coding DNA: TGTGCCAGTAGCGGGGGGATTTACACAGATACGCAGTATTTT. Translating it yields CASSGGIYTDTQYF.